The T cell receptor (beta chain) described here comes from a study of blood T cell repertoires in COVID-19. In the study overall: There were acute and convalescent COVID-19 samples, and they came from the United States, Italy and Spain. PBMCs, B-cell-depleted T cells, or T cells provided the cDNA or gDNA that made up the material.

Per the original data handling: Quantification of nucleated cells was approximated via reference gene primer amplification. Sequencing was performed with immunoSEQ multiplex PCR; in TCRdb, only in-frame clones are kept and a portion is missing. V and J calls and clone size follow that table, whereas D and trimming were derived from the DNA. The table includes 20,000 to 25,000 clones, roughly nine tenths detected once. Per the germline V gene, CDR1 is MDHEN and CDR2 is SYDVKM. Losses at the gene ends were 5 bases for V and 0 bases for J; bases not matched to a gene: 4. The CDR3 runs 15 residues. The sequencing sample was made of peripheral blood. The chain uses TRBV28 and TRBJ2-1; 7 bases match TRBD2. This receptor was identified in a human donor with active COVID-19. The donor label of this sample is uncertain. CDR3 in DNA: TGTGCCAGCAGTGTCGGGGGGAGCTCCTACAATGAGCAGTTCTTC. Protein sequence: CASSVGGSSYNEQFF.